A selection of T cell receptor beta chains follows, all from one sample in a study of shared T cell receptors in the human thymus. Data came from immunoSEQ multiplex PCR; TCRdb stores just in-frame clones and leaves some out. The sample lists 550,000 to 800,000 clones; around 85% were seen once. This sample was shared with a second study, whose subject was human thymus T cells.

The sample was thymocytes. The receptors here all came from a girl under three years old with a congenital heart defect. The CDR3 runs from the conserved cysteine through the conserved F or W. A D gene is named only where the DNA matches it firmly. The size entry is marked missing in some rows and otherwise reads once, few, many or a size class.

>-|TRBV7-7|TRBJ2-7|TRBD1
CASSSGTVYEQYF
TGTGCTAGCAGCTCCGGGACAGTCTACGAGCAGTACTTC
>-|TRBV9|TRBJ2-2|-
CASSGTAGELFF
TGTGCCAGCAGCGGGACAGCCGGGGAGCTGTTTTTT
>few|TRBV13|TRBJ2-5|-
CASSNRDNQQETQYF
TGTGCCAGCAGCAACCGGGACAACCAACAAGAGACCCAGTACTTC
>-|TRBV19|TRBJ2-1|TRBD1
CASAPSRRDRDNEQFF
TGTGCCAGCGCACCTTCCCGGAGGGACAGGGACAATGAGCAGTTCTTC
>few|TRBV11-2|TRBJ1-5|TRBD1
CASSRGQGGDPNQPQHF
TGTGCCAGCAGCCGAGGACAGGGAGGGGACCCTAATCAGCCCCAGCATTTT
>-|TRBV19|TRBJ1-2|-
CASSMPSRENYGYTF
TGTGCCAGTAGTATGCCTTCGAGGGAAAACTATGGCTACACCTTC
>once|TRBV5-4|TRBJ1-2|TRBD1
CASSSRDRTYGYTF
TGTGCCAGCAGCAGCCGGGACAGGACCTATGGCTACACCTTC
>-|TRBV5-1|TRBJ1-2|-
CASSPATDYGYTF
TGCGCCAGCAGCCCTGCGACAGACTATGGCTACACCTTC
>-|TRBV25-1|TRBJ2-1|-
CASSGWTENEQFF
TGTGCCAGCAGTGGGTGGACAGAAAATGAGCAGTTCTTC
>-|TRBV28|TRBJ1-4|-
CASSFGGLGEKLFF
TGTGCCAGCAGTTTCGGGGGGCTCGGAGAAAAACTGTTTTTT
>-|TRBV5-6|TRBJ2-7|TRBD2
CASSRDRTSVPYEQYF
TGTGCCAGCAGCCGGGATAGGACTAGCGTTCCCTACGAGCAGTACTTC
>-|TRBV19|TRBJ2-5|TRBD2
CASSSSGGARETQYF
TGTGCCAGTAGTTCTAGCGGGGGGGCACGTGAGACCCAGTACTTC
>-|TRBV5-1|TRBJ1-1|TRBD1
CASRDGDRGTTEAFF
TGCGCCAGCAGGGATGGAGACAGGGGGACGACTGAAGCTTTCTTT
>-|TRBV7-8|TRBJ2-5|TRBD2
CASSLVPGGLEETQYF
TGTGCCAGCAGCTTAGTTCCCGGGGGGTTAGAAGAGACCCAGTACTTC
>-|TRBV4-1|TRBJ1-2|-
CASSQRWTVPVYGYTF
TGCGCCAGCAGCCAAAGGTGGACAGTTCCGGTCTATGGCTACACCTTC